The present T cell receptor beta chain was sequenced within a study of CD4 T cells in relation to SARS-CoV-2 and coronaviruses. Study background: The negative reference was HIV-1 Nef peptide pool or peptide-free culture.

V lost 3 bases, J lost 1 base, and 13 bases lay in between. The CDR3 sequence is 15 residues long. Germline-derived CDR1 and CDR2 are GTSNPN and SVGIG (reference sequence). The unexposed donors gave CD4+ T cells in about 2010-2019, prior to COVID-19. The cells were cultured for approximately 10 days before CD4+ T cells were isolated. Cells permitting, SARS-CoV-2 S/N and four cold-coronavirus spikes were tested on unexposed-donor CD4+ T cells. Half the medium was replaced with IL-2 medium on days 3 and 7. Repertoires were generated with immunoSEQ multiplex PCR, while TCRdb's copy carries only in-frame clones and drops some. The profile shows approximately 14,000 clones, about 78% of them singletons. The sample holds a few counts of this clone. Its antigen is not identified.

The sample consisted of CD4+ T cells from PBMCs, cultured in vitro. This clonotype was obtained from a human donor in good health. The V call is TRBV30, the J call TRBJ1-5; D ambiguous. CDR3 residues: CAWSPRRRSNQPQHF. The CDR3 DNA reads TGTGCCTGGAGCCCCCGACGGAGAAGCAATCAGCCCCAGCATTTT. Supplemented by reference TRBV30 and TRBJ1-5, the full variable domain reads SQTIHQWPATLVQPVGSPLSLECTVEGTSNPNLYWYRQAAGRGLQLLFYSVGIGQISSEVPQNLSASRPQDRQFILSSKKLLLSDSGFYLCAWSPRRRSNQPQHFGDGTRLSIL.